These 28 T cell receptor beta chains came from one sample sequenced in a study of OX40 agonist ivuxolimab in advanced cancers. Sequenced by immunoSEQ multiplex PCR; TCRdb stores in-frame clones only, minus some. The sample holds around 78,000 clones; roughly nine tenths are singletons and the top ten take more than 0.8%. The input for sequencing was CD4+ or CD8+ T cells sorted from blood, taken in a trial of the OX40 agonist ivuxolimab. The receptors derive from an adult with an advanced solid tumor such as melanoma, head and neck, liver or kidney cancer.

This rearrangement joins TRBV5-1 to TRBJ1-3; perhaps TRBD1 as D (6 bases). Germline V gene data show CDR1 as SGHRS and CDR2 as YFSETQ. Deletions cut 4 bases from V and 2 bases from J, with 19 bases between. CDR3 length equals 17 residues. CDR3 coding DNA: TGCGCCAGCAGCACTTTTGACCAGGGGAAAGCTGGAAACACCATATATTTT. Amino acid sequence: CASSTFDQGKAGNTIYF.

The rearrangement links TRBV5-4 to TRBJ2-1, with 11 bases identical to TRBD2. The V gene's germline CDR1 is SGHNT and CDR2 YYREEE (reference sequence). CDR3 length equals 15 residues. V was pared by 0 bases and J by 7 bases, with 3 bases of the junction left unmatched. CDR3 loop: CASSLVRLAGNEQFF. The CDR3 DNA reads as TGTGCCAGCAGCTTGGTCAGACTAGCGGGAAATGAGCAGTTCTTC. Using reference TRBV5-4 and TRBJ2-1 for the parts outside the CDR3, the full variable domain is ETGVTQSPTHLIKTRGQQVTLRCSSQSGHNTVSWYQQALGQGPQFIFQYYREEENGRGNFPPRFSGLQFPNYSSELNVNALELDDSALYLCASSLVRLAGNEQFFGPGTRLTVL.

The chain has TRBV9 and TRBJ1-4, with D unclear. CDR3 length equals 13 residues. Between the trimmed V and J ends, which lost 5 bases and 13 bases, there was a span of 18 bases. Germline CDR1 SGDLS, CDR2 YYNGEE. CDR3 region: CASSYTDGSRLFF. DNA of the CDR3: TGTGCCAGCAGTTACACGGACGGGTCTCGACTGTTTTTT.

V gene TRBV18 combines with J gene TRBJ2-1, with a possible D match to TRBD2 (6 bases). CDR3 length: 15 residues. The V and J ends lost 1 base and 4 bases respectively, with 11 bases between them. Germline V gene sequence: CDR1 KGHSH, CDR2 LQKENI. The CDR3 region is CASSPRDSKYNEQFF. CDR3 nucleotides: TGTGCCAGCTCACCACGGGACTCCAAATACAATGAGCAGTTCTTC.

This chain joins TRBV6-1 and TRBJ2-3, with TRBD2 matching 16 bases. V shed 2 bases, J shed 4 bases, and the junction held 3 bases outside the gene matches. The CDR3 length is 17 residues. Germline CDR1 and CDR2: MNHNS and SASEGT. The CDR3 nucleotides are TGTGCCAGCAGTGAACCGGGACTAGCGGGAGGGGCAGATACGCAGTATTTT. This codes for CASSEPGLAGGADTQYF.

This clone has just a few counts. The chain joins TRBV5-1 to TRBJ2-1; tentatively, D is TRBD1 or TRBD2 (5 bases each). Deletions cut 0 bases from V and 7 bases from J, with 14 bases between. The CDR3 is 15 amino acids. Germline V lookup: CDR1 SGHRS, CDR2 YFSETQ. The CDR3 DNA reads as TGCGCCAGCAGCTTGGCCGATAGGGGACCAAATGAGCAGTTCTTC. Translated, it gives CASSLADRGPNEQFF.

This chain links TRBV30 with TRBJ1-4; TRBD1 aligns across 8 bases. In germline, CDR1 is GTSNPN, CDR2 SVGIG (reference sequence). The V gene end was trimmed by 2 bases and the J gene end by 8 bases; junction bases not matched to a gene: 7. The CDR3 loop spans 14 amino acids. The CDR3 nucleotides are TGTGCCTGGAGTATAGGACAGGGACCAGAAAAACTGTTTTTT. Translating gives CAWSIGQGPEKLFF.

The rearrangement joins TRBV5-1 to TRBJ2-7; TRBD1 agrees at 10 bases. This CDR3 is built from 14 residues. Germline CDR1 reads SGHRS; CDR2 reads YFSETQ. V shed 4 bases, J shed 3 bases, and the junction held 4 bases outside the gene matches. CDR3 in amino acids: CASSIGQGGYEQYF. The CDR3, as DNA: TGCGCCAGCAGCATCGGACAGGGGGGCTACGAGCAGTACTTC.

This chain joins TRBV19 and TRBJ1-4; D is perhaps TRBD1 (6 bases). The germline V gene encodes CDR1 LNHDA and CDR2 SQIVND (reference sequence). V dropped 5 bases and J dropped 0 bases, with 16 bases sitting between them. The CDR3 contains 17 residues. For the CDR3, the DNA is TGTGCCAGTAGTTCCAGGGGAAGCATTGCAACTAATGAAAAACTGTTTTTT. This sequence encodes CASSSRGSIATNEKLFF.

The V call is TRBV5-4, the J call TRBJ2-7; 7 bases line up with TRBD2. With 0 bases clipped from V and 5 bases from J, the junction kept 2 bases outside the gene matches. This CDR3 contains 13 residues. Germline V gives CDR1 SGHNT, CDR2 YYREEE (reference sequence). The chain's CDR3 is CASSLAGRDEQYF. The CDR3 bases are TGTGCCAGCAGCTTGGCGGGGAGGGACGAGCAGTACTTC.

This chain connects TRBV7-2 to TRBJ2-1, with TRBD1 matching 8 bases. Germline trimming cut 1 base from V and 8 bases from J; bases unmatched to any gene: 16. CDR1 is SGHTA and CDR2 is FQGNSA in the germline V gene. This CDR3 is 18 amino acids long. The CDR3 region is CASSLGFYRTGGEDEQFF. CDR3 nucleotide sequence: TGTGCCAGCAGCTTAGGTTTTTATAGAACAGGGGGAGAGGATGAGCAGTTCTTC.

The V and J genes are TRBV30 and TRBJ2-2; D unclear. Trimming shortened V by 4 bases and J by 0 bases, and 9 bases separated the two germline ends. The germline V gene has CDR1 GTSNPN and CDR2 SVGIG (reference sequence). CDR3 length: 14 amino acids. CDR3 in amino acids: CAWKGYANTGELFF. Written as DNA, the CDR3 is TGTGCCTGGAAAGGATACGCGAACACCGGGGAGCTGTTTTTT. Full variable domain (outside the CDR3, taken from reference TRBV30 and TRBJ2-2): SQTIHQWPATLVQPVGSPLSLECTVEGTSNPNLYWYRQAAGRGLQLLFYSVGIGQISSEVPQNLSASRPQDRQFILSSKKLLLSDSGFYLCAWKGYANTGELFFGEGSRLTVL.

The V call is TRBV2, the J call TRBJ1-2; 9 bases match TRBD1. This CDR3 is built from 13 residues. The V gene end was trimmed by 3 bases and the J gene end by 7 bases; junction bases not matched to a gene: 3. Germline-derived CDR1 and CDR2 are SNHLY and FYNNEI. The CDR3 loop reads CASSDTGGVGYTF. The DNA of the CDR3 is TGTGCCAGCAGTGATACAGGGGGCGTTGGCTACACCTTC. Supplemented by reference TRBV2 and TRBJ1-2, the full variable domain reads EPEVTQTPSHQVTQMGQEVILRCVPISNHLYFYWYRQILGQKVEFLVSFYNNEISEKSEIFDDQFSVERPDGSNFTLKIRSTKLEDSAMYFCASSDTGGVGYTFGSGTRLTVV.

The chain links TRBV30 to TRBJ2-1; 9 bases match TRBD1. This CDR3 contains 15 residues. V trimming: 2 bases; J trimming: 7 bases; junction bases outside the gene matches: 9. Per the germline V gene, CDR1 is GTSNPN and CDR2 is SVGIG (reference sequence). CDR3 protein: CAWSRDRTGANEQFF. The DNA for the CDR3 is TGTGCCTGGAGTCGTGATCGGACAGGGGCAAATGAGCAGTTCTTC.

This clone appeared a single time. The chain employs TRBV5-6 and TRBJ2-3; 10 nucleotides align to TRBD2. Germline values: CDR1 SGHDT, CDR2 YYEEEE. This CDR3 has 17 residues. V gave up 0 bases and J gave up 11 bases; unmatched junction bases: 15. Written as DNA, the CDR3 is TGTGCCAGCAGCTTGGGAGCTTTGGGACTAGCGTCCAGGAGGCAGTATTTT. This gives the protein CASSLGALGLASRRQYF.

The rearrangement uses TRBV5-1 and TRBJ1-1; TRBD1 might be the D (5 bases). V was trimmed by 0 bases and J by 5 bases, leaving 11 bases between them. Germline V gene lookup returns CDR1 SGHRS and CDR2 YFSETQ. The CDR3 is 14 amino acids. The DNA for the CDR3 is TGCGCCAGCAGCTTGGTCGACAGCGGGACTGAAGCTTTCTTT. Residues: CASSLVDSGTEAFF.

The gene calls are TRBV7-9 and TRBJ2-1; D might be TRBD2 (6 bases). CDR3 length: 15 amino acids. The V and J ends lost 5 bases and 0 bases respectively, with 11 bases between them. CDR1 is SEHNR and CDR2 is FQNEAQ in the germline V gene (reference sequence). The CDR3 DNA is TGTGCCAGCAGCCCGCCGGGACTCTCCTACAATGAGCAGTTCTTC. The encoded protein is CASSPPGLSYNEQFF.

This sequence joins TRBV5-1 and TRBJ1-2, with D perhaps matching TRBD1 (5 bases). CDR1 SGHRS and CDR2 YFSETQ come from the germline V gene. V lost 4 bases to trimming and J lost 1 base, with 11 bases between them. This CDR3 is built from 14 residues. The CDR3 here is CASSRETVNYGYTF. CDR3 DNA sequence: TGCGCCAGCAGCCGGGAGACAGTTAACTATGGCTACACCTTC.

About this clone itself: At one end the junction does not follow the germline gene, possibly because of a read error. V is TRBV7-7 and J is TRBJ2-2; TRBD2 matches 8 bases. Germline V lookup: CDR1 SSHAT, CDR2 FNYEAQ (reference sequence). The CDR3 is made up of 16 amino acids. The CDR3 sequence: CASSSGGRGAGGELFF. CDR3 nucleotide sequence: TGTGCTAGCAGCTCGGGAGGGCGGGGGGCCGGCGGGGAGCTGTTTTTT.

This sequence joins TRBV29-1 and TRBJ1-1, with a weak D call TRBD1 (6 bases). Germline CDR1 and CDR2: SQVTM and ANQGSEA. V was clipped by 4 bases and J by 6 bases, with 18 bases between them. The CDR3 sequence is 14 residues long. As DNA, the CDR3 is TGCAGCGTTGGCCTAAGGCTTGGGGGGCCTGAAGCTTTCTTT. Translating it yields CSVGLRLGGPEAFF.

The chain uses TRBV11-1 and TRBJ2-1; D gene ambiguous. Trimming shortened V by 1 base and J by 9 bases, and 10 bases separated the two germline ends. The CDR3 contains 13 residues. From germline, CDR1 is SGHAT and CDR2 FQDESV (reference sequence). The CDR3 region is CASSLGVGGEQFF. For the CDR3, the DNA is TGTGCCAGCAGCTTAGGCGTCGGTGGTGAGCAGTTCTTC.

This clone was seen once. The J gene is TRBJ1-3, the V gene TRBV30; D gene ambiguous. The germline CDR1 and CDR2 sequences are GTSNPN and SVGIG (reference sequence). Trimming took 0 bases from V and 3 from J, leaving 9 bases between them. The CDR3 runs 14 residues. Here the CDR3 DNA reads TGTGCCTGGAGTGTGGGAACAGATGGAAACACCATATATTTT. It codes for CAWSVGTDGNTIYF.

J is TRBJ2-7 and V is TRBV5-1; 9 bases are shared with TRBD2. The germline V gene encodes CDR1 SGHRS and CDR2 YFSETQ. The CDR3 runs 17 residues. Trimming cost V 2 bases and J 1 base; bases outside gene matches: 10. The CDR3 protein is CASSFLGSAGGSYEQYF. Written as DNA, the CDR3 is TGCGCCAGCAGCTTCCTGGGGTCGGCGGGAGGGTCCTACGAGCAGTACTTC.

V is TRBV30 and J is TRBJ1-1, with TRBD1 identical over 7 bases. CDR1 is GTSNPN and CDR2 is SVGIG in the germline V gene (reference sequence). V trimming: 3 bases; J trimming: 0 bases; junction bases outside the gene matches: 4. The CDR3 contains 14 residues. CDR3 protein: CAWSPGTVNTEAFF. The CDR3 region has the DNA TGTGCCTGGAGCCCCGGGACAGTGAACACTGAAGCTTTCTTT. The full variable domain, its missing parts supplied by reference TRBV30 and TRBJ1-1, is SQTIHQWPATLVQPVGSPLSLECTVEGTSNPNLYWYRQAAGRGLQLLFYSVGIGQISSEVPQNLSASRPQDRQFILSSKKLLLSDSGFYLCAWSPGTVNTEAFFGQGTRLTVV.

The chain uses TRBV18 and TRBJ1-1; 8 positions agree with TRBD1. V shed 4 bases and J 8 bases; nucleotides not matched to a gene: 6. The CDR3 length is 13 residues. Germline-derived CDR1 and CDR2 are KGHSH and LQKENI. The CDR3 DNA follows: TGTGCCAGCTCACAAATCACAGGGGGAGAAGCTTTCTTT. It specifies CASSQITGGEAFF. The full variable domain, with the rest looked up from reference TRBV18 and TRBJ1-1, is NAGVMQNPRHLVRRRGQEARLRCSPMKGHSHVYWYRQLPEEGLKFMVYLQKENIIDESGMPKERFSAEFPKEGPSILRIQQVVRGDSAAYFCASSQITGGEAFFGQGTRLTVV.

The chain has TRBV5-8 and TRBJ2-3; 8 bases fit TRBD1. CDR1 and CDR2 from the germline V gene are SGHTS and YDEGEE. Germline trimming cut 2 bases from V and 5 bases from J; bases unmatched to any gene: 7. This CDR3 has 15 residues. The CDR3 spells CASSFGGTGQDTQYF. CDR3 coding DNA: TGTGCCAGCAGCTTTGGGGGGACAGGACAAGATACGCAGTATTTT.

With regard to this clone: Germline is not matched at one junction end, which may reflect a read error. This chain uses TRBV10-3 with TRBJ2-7, with a tentative D call TRBD1 (6 bases). The germline V gene has CDR1 ENHRY and CDR2 SYGVKD. This CDR3 region has 14 residues. CDR3 in amino acids: CAITGQLTSSEQYF. As DNA, the CDR3 is TGTGCCATCACTGGACAGCTAACCTCCTCCGAGCAGTACTTC.

V gene TRBV19 combines with J gene TRBJ2-7, with D possibly called TRBD1 or TRBD2 (5 bases each). CDR1 is LNHDA, CDR2 SQIVND, per germline (reference sequence). The CDR3 totals 14 residues. Deletions cut 5 bases from V and 3 bases from J, with 14 bases between. The CDR3: CASSPGASFYEQYF. CDR3 nucleotide sequence: TGTGCCAGTAGTCCCGGGGCCAGCTTCTACGAGCAGTACTTC.